These T cell receptor beta chains were read from a single sample in a study of T cell responses to AZD1222 COVID-19 vaccine. The table came from immunoSEQ multiplex PCR; TCRdb's copy has only in-frame clones and leaves some out. The sample has around 130,000 clones, just under 95% seen once; the top ten hold about 1.1%. The sample here was peripheral blood, taken 28 days after the second AZD1222 dose. The receptors come from an adult who received the AZD1222 COVID-19 vaccine. The CDR3 runs from the conserved cysteine through the conserved F or W. D genes are given only for firm matches. Clone sizes are given selectively: once, few, many, or a class where the clone is expanded.

d_gene	v_gene	abundance	j_gene	CDR3nt	CDR3aa
NA	TRBV20-1	NA	TRBJ2-7	TGCAGTGCTAGTAGGTTGACCTACGAGCAGTACTTC	CSASRLTYEQYF
NA	TRBV11-3	NA	TRBJ1-5	TGTGCCAGCCGAGGGTTAGAGCAGCCCCAGCATTTT	CASRGLEQPQHF
NA	TRBV3-1/TRBV3-2	NA	TRBJ2-7	TGTGCCAGCCTATCTCATACGGATTCAACCTACGAGCAGTACTTC	CASLSHTDSTYEQYF
NA	TRBV5-6	NA	TRBJ1-2	TGTGCCAGCAGCGACCGGTCTGACGGCTACACCTTC	CASSDRSDGYTF
NA	TRBV7-2	NA	TRBJ2-1	TGTGCCAGCAGCTTCACTAGCCTGGATGAGCAGTTCTTC	CASSFTSLDEQFF
NA	TRBV5-1	NA	TRBJ1-4	TGCGCCAGCAGCTTGGCAGGGATCAGGCATGAAAAACTGTTTTTT	CASSLAGIRHEKLFF
TRBD2	TRBV7-2	NA	TRBJ2-4	TGTGCCAGCACCTCCCAAGGGACTAGCGGGGGGGCGTTGAGCATTCAGTACTTC	CASTSQGTSGGALSIQYF
NA	TRBV14	NA	TRBJ2-2	TGTGCCAGCAGCCAACCTACCTATTCGAACACCGGGGAGCTGTTTTTT	CASSQPTYSNTGELFF
NA	TRBV11-2	NA	TRBJ2-1	TGTGCCAGCAGCTCAGGACTAAACTACAATGAGCAGTTCTTC	CASSSGLNYNEQFF
NA	TRBV19	NA	TRBJ1-2	TGTGCCAGGAGGGACGCCCGCGGCGACTATGGCTACACCTTC	CARRDARGDYGYTF
NA	TRBV15	NA	TRBJ2-7	TGTGCCACCAGCAGGGGGGACGGGTCGAGCTCCTACGAGCAGTACTTC	CATSRGDGSSSYEQYF
TRBD1	TRBV10-3	NA	TRBJ1-5	TGTGCAACGACCTCGGGACAAGGGGACAGGGGATCCCCTCAGCCCCAGCATTTT	CATTSGQGDRGSPQPQHF
NA	TRBV6-6	NA	TRBJ1-6	TGTGCCAGCAGTCCGGACCTGGGGTATAATTCACCCCTCCACTTT	CASSPDLGYNSPLHF
NA	TRBV9	NA	TRBJ1-2	TGTGCCAGCAGCCCGCAGGGGTGGGGGGGAGGAAAGAATGGCTACACCTTC	CASSPQGWGGGKNGYTF
TRBD2	TRBV30	once	TRBJ2-7	TGTGCCTGGAGTGCTGGGGCGGGAGGGCGCTACGAGCAGTACTTC	CAWSAGAGGRYEQYF
NA	TRBV11-2	NA	TRBJ2-3	TGTGCCAGCAGCCCTAAGGGCACCACGGGGACAGATACGCAGTATTTT	CASSPKGTTGTDTQYF
TRBD1	TRBV28	once	TRBJ2-5	TGTGCCAGCAGTGGACAGGGGGCGGGGGAGACCCAGTACTTC	CASSGQGAGETQYF
NA	TRBV18	NA	TRBJ2-5	TGTGCCAGCTCACCACCGGCAGCACAAGAGACCCAGTACTTC	CASSPPAAQETQYF
NA	TRBV11-3	NA	TRBJ2-6	TGTGCCAGCAGCTTAGGCTCTGGGGCCAACGTCCTGACTTTC	CASSLGSGANVLTF
NA	TRBV9	NA	TRBJ2-5	TGTGCCAGCAGCGTAGGGGGAGAGACCCAGTACTTC	CASSVGGETQYF
TRBD1	TRBV30	NA	TRBJ1-2	TGTGCCTGGACCTCCCTACAGGGGGCGGTCTATGGCTACACCTTC	CAWTSLQGAVYGYTF
NA	TRBV7-3	NA	TRBJ2-7	TGTGCCAGCAGCTTAGCAGCTTCCTACGAGCAGTACTTC	CASSLAASYEQYF
NA	TRBV7-2	once	TRBJ1-4	TGTGCCAGCAGCAGAAGCGGGGGGCTTAATGAAAAACTGTTTTTT	CASSRSGGLNEKLFF
NA	TRBV21-1	NA	TRBJ2-3	TGTGCCAGCAGATCTTCTGGGACTACCAGCACAGATACGCAGTATTTT	CASRSSGTTSTDTQYF
NA	TRBV20-1	NA	TRBJ1-1	TGCAGTGCTAGTTTCGGGAACACTGAAGCTTTCTTT	CSASFGNTEAFF
NA	TRBV7-2	NA	TRBJ2-5	TGTGCCAGCAGCCCCCGGAGGGATCAAGAGACCCAGTACTTC	CASSPRRDQETQYF
NA	TRBV5-8	NA	TRBJ2-6	TGTGCCAGCAACAGGAGGGGGGGGACTGGGGCCAACGTCCTGACTTTC	CASNRRGGTGANVLTF
TRBD1	TRBV7-2	NA	TRBJ2-7	TGTGCCAGCAGCCGGGGGACAGGGATATCCTACGAGCAGTACTTC	CASSRGTGISYEQYF
NA	TRBV13	NA	TRBJ1-2	TGTGCCAGCAGCTTGGGACCCTTCTATGGCTACACCTTC	CASSLGPFYGYTF
NA	TRBV9	NA	TRBJ1-1	TGTGCCAGCAGCGGGATGAACACTGAAGCTTTCTTT	CASSGMNTEAFF
NA	TRBV3-1/TRBV3-2	NA	TRBJ1-6	TGTGCCAGCAGCCAACGACAGCATTCACCCCTCCACTTT	CASSQRQHSPLHF
NA	TRBV7-6	NA	TRBJ1-6	TGTGCCAGCAGCTTAGTGCTGGGAGTGGGTTCACCCCTCCACTTT	CASSLVLGVGSPLHF
TRBD1	TRBV19	NA	TRBJ1-6	TGTGCCAGCGACAGGGGGAGTAATTCACCCCTCCACTTT	CASDRGSNSPLHF
NA	TRBV7-8	NA	TRBJ1-4	TGTGCCAGCAGCGCGGACGGAGGGACTGAAAAACTGTTTTTT	CASSADGGTEKLFF
NA	TRBV25-1	NA	TRBJ1-2	TGTGCCAGCAGTGAATATAATACAGCGATCTATGGCTACACCTTC	CASSEYNTAIYGYTF
NA	TRBV11-2	NA	TRBJ2-2	TGTGCCAGCAGCTTAGGCTCGTACACCGGGGAGCTGTTTTTT	CASSLGSYTGELFF
TRBD2	TRBV4-3	once	TRBJ2-2	TGCGCCAGCAGCCAAGCGGGAGGAGGGGTCGGGGAGCTGTTTTTT	CASSQAGGGVGELFF
NA	TRBV19	NA	TRBJ1-2	TGTGCCACCCACCCCGGGGGACTGGCTAACTATGGCTACACCTTC	CATHPGGLANYGYTF
NA	TRBV18	NA	TRBJ2-5	TGTGCCAGCTCCCGACAGGTCCAAGAGACCCAGTACTTC	CASSRQVQETQYF
TRBD2	TRBV19	once	TRBJ2-1	TGTGCCAGTAGTATAGCCCTAGCGGGGGGCAATGAGCAGTTCTTC	CASSIALAGGNEQFF
NA	TRBV7-2	NA	TRBJ1-2	TGTGCCAGCAGCCCGGGGGGAATCTATGGCTACACCTTC	CASSPGGIYGYTF
NA	TRBV11-3	NA	TRBJ1-3	TGTGCCAGCAGCTTAGGGATCGGGCCGTTCTCTGGAAACACCATATATTTT	CASSLGIGPFSGNTIYF